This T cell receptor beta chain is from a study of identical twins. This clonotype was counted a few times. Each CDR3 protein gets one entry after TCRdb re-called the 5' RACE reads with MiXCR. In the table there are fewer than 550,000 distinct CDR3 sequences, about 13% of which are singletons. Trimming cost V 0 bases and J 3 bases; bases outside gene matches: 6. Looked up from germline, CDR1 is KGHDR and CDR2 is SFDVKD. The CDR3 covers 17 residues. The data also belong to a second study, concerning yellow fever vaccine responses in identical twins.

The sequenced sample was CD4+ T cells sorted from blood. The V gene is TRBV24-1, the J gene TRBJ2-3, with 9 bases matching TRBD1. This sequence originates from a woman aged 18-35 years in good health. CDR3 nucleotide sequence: TGTGCCACCAGTGATTTGAGGGGGACAGGGCCAACAGATACGCAGTATTTT. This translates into CATSDLRGTGPTDTQYF.